This entry lists 22 T cell receptor beta chains sequenced from one sample in a study of regulatory T cells in long-lasting Graves disease (dated by TCRdb to the early 2020s). The library was prepared using multiplex PCR. TCRdb lists the instrument as Illumina HiSeq 4000. To build TCR beta libraries, CDR3 regions were amplified by Arm-PCR using iRepertoire HTBI primers. TCRdb ran its own pipeline on the public reads, namely fastp trimming at Q25 and MiXCR clone calling, and kept in-frame beta chains. For every CDR3 protein sequence, its rows merge into one entry that carries the most common genes and DNA. This sample comprises 550,000 to 700,000 distinct CDR3 sequences, roughly 15% of them detected only once. Jointly, the top ten make up about 12% of the sample. The time point label of this sample denotes: newly diagnosed GD, antithyroid drugs for less than 3 months. RNA was extracted from PBMCs in TRIzol for both TCR sequencing and RNA sequencing.

The data also belong to a second study, concerning T cells in Graves' hyperthyroidism and ophthalmopathy.

Source: peripheral blood mononuclear cells (PBMCs), taken at new diagnosis, from a patient treated with antithyroid drugs. These receptors came from a man aged 18 to 29 with Graves disease. Donor details come from another sample of the same person, matched by shared clones.

In its sample, this clonotype was seen many times. The gene calls are TRBV27 and TRBJ1-2; 9 bases align to TRBD1. Germline-derived CDR1 and CDR2 are MNHEY and SMNVEV (reference sequence). The J segment lost 4 bases and the V segment lost 4 bases, leaving 10 bases of the junction unmatched. This CDR3 contains 16 residues. DNA of the CDR3: TGTGCCAGCAGTTCCCGGGACAGGGCTGTACCCTATGGCTACACCTTC. It translates to CASSSRDRAVPYGYTF.

Regarding this clonotype: A read error may explain this, as a much larger clone is one base away. The rearrangement uses TRBV28 and TRBJ2-2, with 9 bases aligning to TRBD2. Germline V gene data show CDR1 as MDHEN and CDR2 as SYDVKM. The CDR3 sequence is 17 residues long. The CDR3, as DNA: TGTGTCAGCGGGAGGTCTAATTGGGAGGGATACACCGGGGAGCCGTTTTTT. It encodes CVSGRSNWEGYTGEPFF.

Ten or more counts support this clonotype. The rearrangement links TRBV2 to TRBJ1-6; D ambiguous. Per germline, CDR1 SNHLY and CDR2 FYNNEI. This CDR3 is built from 18 residues. V was shortened by 3 bases and J by 0 bases, with 15 bases between the two germline ends. The CDR3 DNA is TGTGCCAGCAGTGACGCGGGGAGCCCCAGCTCCTATAATTCACCCCTCCACTTT. Protein sequence: CASSDAGSPSSYNSPLHF.

This chain joins TRBV27 and TRBJ2-6; no clear D gene. Trimming pared 4 bases from V and 3 bases from J, leaving 13 bases between. Germline loops: CDR1 MNHEY, CDR2 SMNVEV (reference sequence). This CDR3 contains 16 residues. Written as DNA, the CDR3 is TGTGCCAGCAGTTCCCAACGGGTGGATGGGGCCAACGTCCTGACTTTC. It is translated as CASSSQRVDGANVLTF.

This clonotype was seen repeatedly, ten times or more. The rearrangement links TRBV6-2 or TRBV6-3 to TRBJ1-2; 10 bases match TRBD1. The J segment lost 4 bases and the V segment lost 0 bases, leaving 8 bases of the junction unmatched. This CDR3 region has 17 residues. CDR1 and CDR2 from the germline V gene are MNHEY and SVGEGT. CDR3 DNA: TGTGCCAGCAGTTACTCGCGGACAGGGGGGGGCGGCTATGGCTACACCTTC. The encoded protein is CASSYSRTGGGGYGYTF.

This clonotype was seen many times. This chain joins TRBV6-2 or TRBV6-3 and TRBJ2-1; 10 positions match TRBD1. The CDR3 contains 15 residues. The germline gives CDR1 MNHEY, CDR2 SVGEGT. The junction had 7 bases not matched to a gene; V was cut back by 2 bases and J by 9 bases. The CDR3 is CASSYRTGGQTEQFF. CDR3 nucleotide sequence: TGTGCCAGCAGTTACAGGACAGGGGGTCAGACTGAGCAGTTCTTC.

The rearrangement uses TRBV6-1 and TRBJ1-1; 8 bases are a match to TRBD1. The CDR3 has 17 residues. Germline V CDR1 and CDR2: MNHNS, SASEGT. V was clipped by 4 bases and J by 4 bases; unmatched bases: 14. CDR3 bases: TGTGCCAGCAGTGCAGCGGACAGGGTCAAGTATAGCACTGAAGCTTTCTTT. This codes for CASSAADRVKYSTEAFF.

This clonotype was seen a handful of times. The rearrangement joins TRBV10-3 to TRBJ2-2; 10 nucleotides agree with TRBD2. The J segment lost 7 bases and the V segment lost 8 bases, leaving 7 bases of the junction unmatched. CDR1 is ENHRY and CDR2 is SYGVKD in the germline V gene. The CDR3 is made up of 14 amino acids. The chain's CDR3 is CAIQSSGRVGELFF. CDR3 DNA: TGTGCCATCCAGTCTAGCGGGAGAGTCGGGGAGCTGTTTTTT.

The V and J genes are TRBV27 and TRBJ2-4; possibly TRBD1 or TRBD2 for D (5 bases each). The CDR3 extends over 16 amino acids. The V end was cut by 3 bases, the J end by 5 bases, with 17 bases between. Germline CDR1 reads MNHEY; CDR2 reads SMNVEV (reference sequence). The CDR3 DNA is TGTGCCAGCAGTTTTGTAGTCGGTACGGGGCAAAACATTCAGTACTTC. Translated: CASSFVVGTGQNIQYF.

The V call is TRBV10-2, the J call TRBJ2-7, with TRBD1 as a possible D gene (5 bases). The CDR3 covers 14 residues. V shed 1 base and J shed 0 bases, with 7 bases lying between them. Germline CDR1 and CDR2: WSHSY and SAAADI. This CDR3 is CASSEYQGSYEQYF. CDR3 DNA sequence: TGCGCCAGCAGTGAGTATCAGGGCTCCTACGAGCAGTACTTC.

In its sample, this clonotype was seen many times. The chain couples TRBV28 to TRBJ1-2; D is uncertain. The V end lost 4 bases, the J end lost 5 bases, and 11 bases lay between the germline ends. From germline, CDR1 is MDHEN and CDR2 SYDVKM. This CDR3 region has 13 residues. CDR3 nucleotide sequence: TGTGCCAGCAGTTCCCACCGAGGGTATGGCTACACCTTC. It yields the protein CASSSHRGYGYTF.

The J gene is TRBJ2-1, the V gene TRBV7-6, with 8 bases aligning to TRBD2. Trimming cost V 4 bases and J 2 bases; bases outside gene matches: 7. Germline CDR1 is SGHVS and CDR2 is FNYEAQ. The CDR3 has 16 amino acids. The chain's CDR3 is CASSSVAGPAYNEQFF. CDR3 coding DNA: TGTGCCAGCAGCTCCGTAGCGGGACCTGCCTACAATGAGCAGTTCTTC.

This clonotype was detected only a few times. A clone one base away is much larger, so this may be a read error. CDR3 nucleotides: TGCGCCAGCAGCGCACAGCCATCTAGCACAGATACGCAGTATTTT. It is translated as CASSAQPSSTDTQYF. The chain employs TRBV5-1 and TRBJ2-3; no reliable D call. The CDR3 has 15 residues. V lost 4 bases and J lost 0, with 12 bases in between. Germline V gene sequence: CDR1 SGHRS, CDR2 YFSETQ.

The V gene is TRBV27, the J gene TRBJ2-2, with D possibly matching TRBD2 (6 bases). The V end lost 6 bases, the J end lost 0 bases, and 20 bases lay between the germline ends. The CDR3 is made up of 18 amino acids. CDR1 and CDR2 from the germline V gene are MNHEY and SMNVEV (reference sequence). The CDR3: CASSHRPLANANTGELFF. CDR3 bases: TGTGCCAGCAGCCATCGTCCTCTAGCGAACGCGAACACCGGGGAGCTGTTTTTT.

This clonotype was recorded many times. The chain joins TRBV2 to TRBJ2-7; 9 bases line up with TRBD2. The CDR3 spans 15 residues. The ends lost 6 bases at V and 5 bases at J; junction bases unmatched: 11. CDR1 and CDR2 (germline): SNHLY, FYNNEI. The CDR3 sequence is CASSVAGALFNEQYF. The CDR3 nucleotides are TGTGCCAGCAGCGTAGCGGGAGCGCTTTTCAACGAGCAGTACTTC.

This clonotype was observed once. This chain links TRBV19 with TRBJ2-3; 9 bases match TRBD2. The CDR3 is made up of 13 amino acids. With 7 bases clipped from V and 3 bases from J, the junction kept 2 bases outside the gene matches. CDR1 is LNHDA and CDR2 is SQIVND in the germline V gene (reference sequence). The CDR3 coding sequence is TGTGCCAGTACCCTAGCGGGGACAGATACGCAGTATTTT. Residues: CASTLAGTDTQYF.

V and J are TRBV10-3 and TRBJ2-3, with D possibly TRBD1 on 6 matching bases. With the DNA end fitting TRBJ2-5 better, the J assignment may be wrong. The CDR3 loop spans 16 amino acids. Germline CDR1 and CDR2: ENHRY and SYGVKD. The CDR3 here is CAISDYGGGPAETQYF. The CDR3 DNA sequence: TGTGCCATCAGTGATTATGGGGGCGGTCCGGCAGAGACCCAGTACTTC.

This clonotype was picked up a small number of times. J is TRBJ1-4 and V is TRBV13, with D perhaps matching TRBD1 (6 bases). This CDR3 spans 17 amino acids. Trimming removed 5 bases at V and 7 bases at J, with 23 bases between. Germline V gene data show CDR1 as PRHDT and CDR2 as FYEKMQ (reference sequence). DNA of the CDR3: TGTGCCAGCAGCAGAGACGGTCTTCAGGGGCTTGGTGAAAAACTGTTTTTT. Protein: CASSRDGLQGLGEKLFF. Together with reference TRBV13 and TRBJ1-4, the CDR3 gives the full variable domain: AAGVIQSPRHLIKEKRETATLKCYPIPRHDTVYWYQQGPGQDPQFLISFYEKMQSDKGSIPDRFSAQQFSDYHSELNMSSLELGDSALYFCASSRDGLQGLGEKLFFGSGTQLSVL.

As DNA, the CDR3 is TGTGCCAGCAGCCCCACCCCAATCTATGGCTACACCTTC. Translating it yields CASSPTPIYGYTF. The rearrangement joins TRBV5-5 to TRBJ1-2; D gene ambiguous. The CDR3 is made up of 13 amino acids. V was cut by 4 bases and J by 4 bases, with 11 bases left in between. Germline values: CDR1 SGHKS, CDR2 YYEKEE (reference sequence).

This clonotype was seen at least ten times. J is TRBJ2-5 and V is TRBV3-1, with 8 bases matching TRBD1. The germline gives CDR1 LGHDT, CDR2 YNNKEL (reference sequence). CDR3 size: 17 residues. Trimming removed 0 bases from V and 5 bases from J; junction bases left unmatched: 11. The CDR3 reads CASSQDLRTGYRETQYF. In nucleotides, the CDR3 is TGTGCCAGCAGCCAAGATCTTAGGACAGGGTATCGGGAGACCCAGTACTTC.

This clonotype was seen more than once but under ten times. CDR3 in amino acids: CASSLVGSRADTQYF. CDR3 bases: TGTGCCAGCAGCTTGGTCGGGAGTCGGGCAGATACGCAGTATTTT. The chain links TRBV5-6 to TRBJ2-3, with TRBD2 as a possible D gene (6 bases). The germline V gene encodes CDR1 SGHDT and CDR2 YYEEEE. CDR3 length: 15 amino acids. V was cut by 0 bases and J by 4 bases, with 12 bases left in between.

The chain joins TRBV6-1 to TRBJ2-2; maybe TRBD2 (5 bases). The V gene's germline CDR1 is MNHNS and CDR2 SASEGT. Trimming cost V 7 bases and J 0 bases, with 9 bases left between them. This CDR3 region has 14 residues. The CDR3: CASIGLANTGELFF. CDR3 nucleotide sequence: TGTGCCAGCATCGGACTGGCGAACACCGGGGAGCTGTTTTTT.